This T cell receptor (beta chain) was retrieved from a study of T cells in Graves' hyperthyroidism and ophthalmopathy. The study, taken as a whole, reports: Blood also carried most thyroid clonotypes expanded above 0.001.

The investigators amplified TCR beta CDR3 regions from RNA transcripts. The primer set for the first-round RT-PCR of the TCR CDR3 was HTBI. Each CDR3 protein gets one entry after TCRdb re-called the multiplex PCR reads with MiXCR. The table lists more than 650,000 distinct CDR3 sequences, 14% of them singletons. This clonotype was recorded a few times. Its antigen is as yet unknown. The CDR3 contains 12 residues. Germline V gene sequence: CDR1 SQVTM, CDR2 ANQGSEA. Trimming shortened V by 3 bases and J by 7 bases, and 11 bases separated the two germline ends. The sequence derives from a woman under 30 with Graves' hyperthyroidism. The J gene is TRBJ2-3, the V gene TRBV29-1; D is unclear. The material sequenced was blood. In DNA, the CDR3 is TGCAGCGTTGATATGAGCTACAATACGCAGTATTTT. Its translation is CSVDMSYNTQYF.